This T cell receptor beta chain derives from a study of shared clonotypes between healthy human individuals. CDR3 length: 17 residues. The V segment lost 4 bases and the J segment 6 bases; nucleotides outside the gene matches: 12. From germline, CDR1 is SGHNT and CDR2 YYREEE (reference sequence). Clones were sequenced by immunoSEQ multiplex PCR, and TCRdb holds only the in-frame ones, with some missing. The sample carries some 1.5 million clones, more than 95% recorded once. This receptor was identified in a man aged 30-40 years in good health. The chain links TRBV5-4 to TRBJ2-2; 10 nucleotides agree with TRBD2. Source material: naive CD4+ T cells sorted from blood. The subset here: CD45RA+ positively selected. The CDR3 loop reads CASSPRIGLAGAGELFF. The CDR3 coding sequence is TGTGCCAGCAGCCCAAGAATCGGGCTAGCGGGAGCCGGGGAGCTGTTTTTT.